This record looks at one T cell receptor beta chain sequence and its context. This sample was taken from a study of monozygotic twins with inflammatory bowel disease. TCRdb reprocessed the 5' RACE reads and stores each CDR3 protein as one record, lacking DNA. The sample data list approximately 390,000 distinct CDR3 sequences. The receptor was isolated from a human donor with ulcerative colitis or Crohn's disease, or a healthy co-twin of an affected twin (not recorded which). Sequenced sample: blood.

The CDR3 reads CASSLTERAEQYF. The J gene is TRBJ2-7, the V gene TRBV7-3; TCRdb calls TRBD2, which cannot be checked without DNA. Germline V gene sequence: CDR1 SGHTA, CDR2 FQGTGA. The CDR3 sequence is 13 residues long.